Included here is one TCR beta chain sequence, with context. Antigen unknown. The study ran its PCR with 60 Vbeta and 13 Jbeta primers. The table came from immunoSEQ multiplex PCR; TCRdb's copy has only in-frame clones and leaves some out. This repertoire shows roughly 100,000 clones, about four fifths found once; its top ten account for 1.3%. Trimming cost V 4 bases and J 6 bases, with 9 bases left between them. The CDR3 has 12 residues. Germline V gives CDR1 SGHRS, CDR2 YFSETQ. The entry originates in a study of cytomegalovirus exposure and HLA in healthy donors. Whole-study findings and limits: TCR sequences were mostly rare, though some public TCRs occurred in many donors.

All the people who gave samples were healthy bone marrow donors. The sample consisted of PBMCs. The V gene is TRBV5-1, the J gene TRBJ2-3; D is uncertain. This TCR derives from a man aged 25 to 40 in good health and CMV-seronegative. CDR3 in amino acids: CASSQPGDTQYF. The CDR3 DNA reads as TGCGCCAGCAGCCAGCCCGGGGATACGCAGTATTTT.